These 24 T cell receptor beta chains were all obtained from the same sample, sequenced in a study of cytomegalovirus exposure and HLA in healthy donors. PCR was performed using 60 Vbeta and 13 Jbeta primers. The table came from immunoSEQ multiplex PCR; TCRdb's copy has only in-frame clones and leaves some out. The sample table includes 45,000 to 60,000 clones. The sequenced sample consisted of PBMCs. The receptors were sampled from a male donor in good health and CMV-seronegative.

This chain uses TRBV2 with TRBJ2-4, with 8 nucleotides matching TRBD1. Per germline, CDR1 SNHLY and CDR2 FYNNEI. The CDR3 runs to 17 residues. The V gene end was trimmed by 2 bases and the J gene end by 0 bases; junction bases not matched to a gene: 6. The CDR3 nucleotides read TGTGCCAGCAGTGAACCAGGGGGCTTTGGAGCCAAAAACATTCAGTACTTC. Protein product: CASSEPGGFGAKNIQYF. Based on the CDR3 plus reference TRBV2 and TRBJ2-4, the full variable domain is EPEVTQTPSHQVTQMGQEVILRCVPISNHLYFYWYRQILGQKVEFLVSFYNNEISEKSEIFDDQFSVERPDGSNFTLKIRSTKLEDSAMYFCASSEPGGFGAKNIQYFGAGTRLSVL.

V is TRBV18 and J is TRBJ1-4; D is unresolved. The CDR3 contains 15 residues. Trimming left V 4 bases short and J 5 bases short, with 14 bases between. The V gene's germline CDR1 is KGHSH and CDR2 LQKENI. CDR3 coding DNA: TGTGCCAGCTCACGGGGAGACGGAATCAATGAAAAACTGTTTTTT. Its protein is CASSRGDGINEKLFF.

The chain couples TRBV4-1 to TRBJ2-7; 9 bases agree with TRBD1. The germline CDR1 and CDR2 sequences are MGHRA and YSYEKL. CDR3 length equals 17 residues. V trimming: 2 bases; J trimming: 2 bases; junction bases outside the gene matches: 10. Here the CDR3 DNA reads TGCGCCAGCAGCCAACAAGAAAACCGACAGGGGGCCTACGAGCAGTACTTC. As protein: CASSQQENRQGAYEQYF.

The chain employs TRBV5-4 and TRBJ2-7, with a weak D call TRBD1 (6 bases). V lost 3 bases and J 4 bases, leaving 17 bases between the germline ends. The V gene's germline CDR1 is SGHNT and CDR2 YYREEE (reference sequence). This CDR3 region has 15 residues. The CDR3 spells CASSSRERGSYEQYF. For the CDR3, the DNA is TGTGCCAGCAGCTCCCGGGAAAGGGGGAGTTACGAGCAGTACTTC.

The V and J genes are TRBV10-3 and TRBJ1-2, with 7 bases fitting TRBD1. Looked up from germline, CDR1 is ENHRY and CDR2 is SYGVKD. After removal of 6 bases from V and 8 bases from J, the junction contained 12 bases not matched to a gene. The CDR3 extends over 14 amino acids. CDR3 DNA sequence: TGTGCCATCAGCCCGCTGGGACAGTCAGACGGCTACACCTTC. The encoded protein is CAISPLGQSDGYTF.

V gene TRBV7-8 combines with J gene TRBJ1-4, with D maybe TRBD1 (5 bases). The germline V and J ends were trimmed by 0 bases and 7 bases, with 12 bases remaining between them. Germline V lookup: CDR1 SGHVS, CDR2 FQNEAQ. This CDR3 contains 15 residues. The chain's CDR3 is CASSLAPRRGEKLFF. CDR3 sequence (DNA): TGTGCCAGCAGCTTAGCGCCTAGAAGGGGTGAAAAACTGTTTTTT.

V gene TRBV7-2 combines with J gene TRBJ2-5; the match to TRBD1 covers 8 bases. Germline assignment: CDR1 SGHTA and CDR2 FQGNSA. J lost 5 bases, V lost 3 bases, and 5 bases had no gene match. The CDR3 length is 14 residues. CDR3 loop: CASSFQTGAETQYF. DNA of the CDR3: TGTGCCAGCAGCTTCCAGACAGGGGCGGAGACCCAGTACTTC.

The gene calls are TRBV9 and TRBJ2-1; TRBD1 is a possible D gene (5 bases). With 2 bases removed from V and 8 bases from J, the gap between germline ends came to 11 bases. This CDR3 is 13 amino acids long. Germline assignment: CDR1 SGDLS and CDR2 YYNGEE. The DNA for the CDR3 is TGTGCCAGCAGCGTCGCAGGGTTTCATGAGCAGTTCTTC. Translating gives CASSVAGFHEQFF.

The chain has TRBV5-5 and TRBJ2-7; 7 nucleotides match TRBD1. Germline V gene data show CDR1 as SGHKS and CDR2 as YYEKEE (reference sequence). CDR3 size: 12 residues. V lost 3 bases, J lost 4 bases, and 1 base stayed unmatched. DNA of the CDR3: TGTGCCAGCAGCTCGACAGGGTACGAGCAGTACTTC. As protein: CASSSTGYEQYF.

The chain uses TRBV9 and TRBJ2-4, with 7 bases matching TRBD1. V was pared by 4 bases and J by 7 bases, with 14 bases of the junction left unmatched. Germline CDR1 SGDLS, CDR2 YYNGEE. The CDR3 length is 16 residues. DNA of the CDR3: TGTGCCAGCAGCACAGGGACAGCGAGGGCCGGGAACATTCAGTACTTC. This gives the protein CASSTGTARAGNIQYF.

The rearrangement links TRBV19 to TRBJ1-3, with 8 bases lining up with TRBD1. The CDR3 is 17 residues long. CDR1 and CDR2 (germline): LNHDA, SQIVND (reference sequence). With 3 bases clipped from V and 0 bases from J, the junction kept 7 bases outside the gene matches. This chain's CDR3 is CASSIGQGRTSGNTIYF. Here the CDR3 DNA reads TGTGCCAGTAGTATCGGACAGGGACGAACCTCTGGAAACACCATATATTTT.

The rearrangement uses TRBV29-1 and TRBJ2-5; 9 nucleotides align to TRBD2. The length of the CDR3 is 18 residues. Trimming took 0 bases from V and 0 from J; bases not matched to a gene: 11. CDR1 SQVTM and CDR2 ANQGSEA come from the germline V gene. CDR3: CSVEELAGATVNQETQYF. The CDR3 nucleotides are TGCAGCGTTGAAGAGTTAGCGGGGGCCACTGTAAACCAAGAGACCCAGTACTTC. The full variable domain, completed using reference TRBV29-1 and TRBJ2-5, is SAVISQKPSRDICQRGTSLTIQCQVDSQVTMMFWYRQQPGQSLTLIATANQGSEATYESGFVIDKFPISRPNLTFSTLTVSNMSPEDSSIYLCSVEELAGATVNQETQYFGPGTRLLVL.

V and J are TRBV12-5 and TRBJ1-4; 7 nucleotides match TRBD1. The V and J ends lost 5 bases and 0 bases, in that order; junction bases with no gene match: 6. The CDR3 sequence is 16 residues long. From germline, CDR1 is LGHNT and CDR2 FRNRAP. In DNA, the CDR3 is TGTGCTAGTGGTAAGGGACAGTCTGCAACTAATGAAAAACTGTTTTTT. Its protein is CASGKGQSATNEKLFF.

V is TRBV11-1 and J is TRBJ2-7, with 10 positions matching TRBD1. The V segment lost 3 bases and the J segment 4 bases; nucleotides outside the gene matches: 9. Germline V gives CDR1 SGHAT, CDR2 FQDESV (reference sequence). The length of the CDR3 is 16 residues. CDR3 nucleotides: TGTGCCAGCAGCTTTTTACCGACAGGGGGCTTATACGAGCAGTACTTC. Protein: CASSFLPTGGLYEQYF.

The DNA of the CDR3 is TGTGCCAGCAGTTTAGATGCAGGAACTAGCGGCGACAATGAGCAGTTCTTC. Translating it yields CASSLDAGTSGDNEQFF. The chain carries TRBV28 and TRBJ2-1; 8 bases fit TRBD2. CDR1 is MDHEN, CDR2 SYDVKM, per germline. The CDR3 is 17 amino acids. V gave up 2 bases and J gave up 5 bases; unmatched junction bases: 11.

The chain couples TRBV30 to TRBJ1-4, with D uncertain. V dropped 5 bases and J dropped 8 bases, with 9 bases sitting between them. Per the germline V gene, CDR1 is GTSNPN and CDR2 is SVGIG (reference sequence). The CDR3 sequence is 11 residues long. The CDR3 DNA follows: TGTGCCTGGGGCCACCAAGAAAAACTGTTTTTT. This gives the protein CAWGHQEKLFF.

V and J are TRBV28 and TRBJ2-7; TRBD2 might be the D (6 bases). Germline loops: CDR1 MDHEN, CDR2 SYDVKM. The CDR3 covers 13 residues. The germline V and J ends were trimmed by 5 bases and 5 bases, with 13 bases remaining between them. CDR3 region: CASSAGGVHEQYF. The CDR3 bases are TGTGCCAGCAGTGCAGGCGGGGTACACGAGCAGTACTTC.

The chain recombines TRBV2 with TRBJ2-7; unclear D gene. Germline CDR1 SNHLY, CDR2 FYNNEI. Deletions cut 6 bases from V and 3 bases from J, with 6 bases between. The CDR3 length is 11 residues. CDR3 residues: CASSPIYEQYF. The CDR3 DNA reads TGTGCCAGCAGCCCTATCTACGAGCAGTACTTC. The whole variable domain, filled in from reference TRBV2 and TRBJ2-7, reads EPEVTQTPSHQVTQMGQEVILRCVPISNHLYFYWYRQILGQKVEFLVSFYNNEISEKSEIFDDQFSVERPDGSNFTLKIRSTKLEDSAMYFCASSPIYEQYFGPGTRLTVT.

V and J are TRBV7-2 and TRBJ1-6; D remains unclear. CDR3 length: 15 residues. Germline CDR1 and CDR2: SGHTA and FQGNSA. V lost 4 bases and J lost 11, with 18 bases in between. The CDR3 nucleotides are TGTGCCAGCAGCTCGGGTCAAGGGAGGGTGGCACCCCTCCACTTT. Its protein is CASSSGQGRVAPLHF.

The V call is TRBV2, the J call TRBJ2-2; D is ambiguous. The CDR3 is 14 amino acids. With 2 bases removed from V and 1 base from J, the gap between germline ends came to 5 bases. CDR1 SNHLY and CDR2 FYNNEI come from the germline V gene. CDR3 bases: TGTGCCAGCAGTGAATCGGTGAACACCGGGGAGCTGTTTTTT. This gives the protein CASSESVNTGELFF. The variable domain in full, completed from reference TRBV2 and TRBJ2-2, reads EPEVTQTPSHQVTQMGQEVILRCVPISNHLYFYWYRQILGQKVEFLVSFYNNEISEKSEIFDDQFSVERPDGSNFTLKIRSTKLEDSAMYFCASSESVNTGELFFGEGSRLTVL.

V and J are TRBV27 and TRBJ2-2; possibly TRBD2 for D (7 bases). V shed 11 bases and J shed 7 bases, with 17 bases lying between them. Germline CDR1 reads MNHEY; CDR2 reads SMNVEV (reference sequence). The CDR3 is made up of 13 amino acids. The DNA of the CDR3 is TGTGCCGTACGACTAGGGGGGGGCGGGGAGCTGTTTTTT. Protein: CAVRLGGGGELFF.

The chain employs TRBV6-5 and TRBJ2-2; D ambiguous. The CDR3 has 14 amino acids. V was cut by 4 bases and J by 4 bases, with 10 bases left in between. Germline assignment: CDR1 MNHEY and CDR2 SVGAGI. CDR3 sequence: CASSSTYGTGELFF. CDR3 nucleotide sequence: TGTGCCAGCAGTTCCACCTACGGCACCGGGGAGCTGTTTTTT.

This chain joins TRBV9 and TRBJ1-6; 9 bases agree with TRBD1. The CDR3 runs 16 residues. Germline values: CDR1 SGDLS, CDR2 YYNGEE. V trimming: 2 bases; J trimming: 13 bases; junction bases outside the gene matches: 13. CDR3 nucleotide sequence: TGTGCCAGCAGCGTTGGGACAGGGTGGGACACGTCGCCCCTCCACTTT. This codes for CASSVGTGWDTSPLHF.

The chain is built from TRBV7-3 and TRBJ2-2; 7 bases are shared with TRBD1. The CDR3 spans 16 residues. With V trimmed by 4 bases and J by 0 bases, 5 bases remained unmatched. Germline V lookup: CDR1 SGHTA, CDR2 FQGTGA. Here the CDR3 DNA reads TGTGCCAGCAGCTCACAGGGGACAGCGAACACCGGGGAGCTGTTTTTT. Protein product: CASSSQGTANTGELFF.